The 18 T cell receptor beta chains below were found in one sample sequenced in a study of shared clonotypes between healthy human individuals. Clones were read by immunoSEQ multiplex PCR, and TCRdb kept only the in-frame ones, dropping some. This sample yields around 2.1 million clones, of which about 93% are seen a single time; around 1.7% belongs to the top ten. Naive-designated CD8 cells lacked CD45RO, were positively enriched for CCR7, and omitted terminally differentiated effector memory CD45RA+ cells. Sequencing was performed on naive CD8+ T cells from PBMCs. These receptors came from a man aged 18 to 30 in good health. Some clones in this sample may be carry-over from other donors' samples.

This chain joins TRBV19 and TRBJ2-2; D may be TRBD1 or TRBD2 (5 bases each). CDR1 and CDR2 (germline): LNHDA, SQIVND (reference sequence). V lost 3 bases to trimming and J lost 6 bases, with 8 bases between them. The CDR3 totals 13 residues. The CDR3 spells CASSMVGPGELFF. For the CDR3, the DNA is TGTGCCAGTAGTATGGTGGGACCCGGGGAGCTGTTTTTT.

The J gene is TRBJ2-1, the V gene TRBV25-1, with 13 bases matching TRBD2. This CDR3 has 16 residues. V shed 2 bases and J 10 bases; nucleotides not matched to a gene: 8. Germline V gives CDR1 MGHDK, CDR2 SYGVNS. The CDR3 loop reads CASSERRLAGGQEQFF. The DNA for the CDR3 is TGTGCCAGCAGTGAAAGGAGACTAGCGGGAGGTCAAGAGCAGTTCTTC.

The rearrangement joins TRBV28 to TRBJ2-2; no definite D call. CDR1 is MDHEN and CDR2 is SYDVKM in the germline V gene. There are 13 residues in the CDR3. V shed 2 bases and J shed 6 bases, with 7 bases lying between them. CDR3 DNA sequence: TGTGCCAGCAGTTTACTCCTATCCGGGGAGCTGTTTTTT. Amino acid sequence: CASSLLLSGELFF.

The chain joins TRBV9 to TRBJ2-6, with D possibly TRBD1 on 5 matching bases. Trimming stripped 5 bases from V and 1 base from J, with 10 bases between. This CDR3 has 15 residues. CDR1 is SGDLS and CDR2 is YYNGEE in the germline V gene. CDR3 bases: TGTGCCAGCAGGGACAAGGCTTCTGGGGCCAACGTCCTGACTTTC. This gives the protein CASRDKASGANVLTF.

Regarding this clone: Other DNA sequences in the same sample also yield this CDR3. The chain employs TRBV11-2 and TRBJ2-3; tentatively, D is TRBD2 (5 bases). Germline V gene data show CDR1 as SGHAT and CDR2 as FQNNGV. The length of the CDR3 is 14 residues. Trimming took 1 base from V and 0 from J, leaving 5 bases between them. Written as DNA, the CDR3 is TGTGCCAGCAGCTTAGGAGGGAGCACAGATACGCAGTATTTT. Its protein product is CASSLGGSTDTQYF. Complete variable domain (other parts from reference TRBV11-2 and TRBJ2-3): EAGVAQSPRYKIIEKRQSVAFWCNPISGHATLYWYQQILGQGPKLLIQFQNNGVVDDSQLPKDRFSAERLKGVDSTLKIQPAKLEDSAVYLCASSLGGSTDTQYFGPGTRLTVL.

Points on this clone: This sample also contains other DNA sequences that code for the same CDR3. V gene TRBV5-1 combines with J gene TRBJ1-2; TRBD1 agrees at 7 bases. The CDR3 spans 15 residues. Germline CDR1 SGHRS, CDR2 YFSETQ. J gave up 0 bases and V 0 bases, and 2 bases lay outside the gene matches. CDR3 nucleotide sequence: TGCGCCAGCAGCTTGGTGACAGGGACTAACTATGGCTACACCTTC. Its protein is CASSLVTGTNYGYTF. The entire variable domain, with the rest obtained from reference TRBV5-1 and TRBJ1-2, is as follows: KAGVTQTPRYLIKTRGQQVTLSCSPISGHRSVSWYQQTPGQGLQFLFEYFSETQRNKGNFPGRFSGRQFSNSRSEMNVSTLELGDSALYLCASSLVTGTNYGYTFGSGTRLTVV.

J is TRBJ1-1 and V is TRBV5-4, with a weak D call TRBD1 (5 bases). This CDR3 is built from 12 residues. V shed 4 bases and J shed 6 bases, with 10 bases lying between them. Germline loops: CDR1 SGHNT, CDR2 YYREEE (reference sequence). Written as DNA, the CDR3 is TGTGCCAGCAGCCTGGGGCAGGCTGAAGCTTTCTTT. Translation: CASSLGQAEAFF.

The chain couples TRBV5-4 to TRBJ2-2; no clear D gene. Germline lookup yields CDR1 SGHNT and CDR2 YYREEE (reference sequence). Trimming took off 9 bases at V and 8 bases at J, with 14 bases between the two ends. This CDR3 contains 12 residues. The CDR3 spells CATAASTGELFF. Here the CDR3 DNA reads TGTGCCACCGCCGCGAGCACAGGGGAGCTGTTTTTT.

The chain combines TRBV11-2 with TRBJ2-7, with D unresolved. The germline V gene has CDR1 SGHAT and CDR2 FQNNGV. The V end was cut by 2 bases, the J end by 5 bases, with 13 bases between. The length of the CDR3 is 14 residues. The chain's CDR3 is CASSLRSGRDEQYF. The CDR3 DNA reads TGTGCCAGCAGCTTACGATCCGGACGGGACGAGCAGTACTTC.

CDR3 loop: CASSTRGPTEAFF. The DNA for the CDR3 is TGTGCCAGCAGCACCAGGGGTCCCACTGAAGCTTTCTTT. J is TRBJ1-1 and V is TRBV6-6, with a weak D call TRBD1 (6 bases). The ends were cut back, 6 bases at V and 4 bases at J, with 12 bases in the middle. Looked up from germline, CDR1 is MNHNY and CDR2 is SVGAGI (reference sequence). This CDR3 region has 13 residues.

This chain connects TRBV12-2 to TRBJ2-5; whether TRBD2, the table's D call, matches the DNA was not checked. TRBV12-2 represents a pseudogene. This CDR3 region has 17 residues. The CDR3 loop is CASRPTVGTSPKETQYF. The CDR3 DNA reads TGTGCAAGTCGCCCAACAGTCGGGACTAGTCCGAAAGAGACCCAGTACTTC.

The CDR3 region has the DNA TGTGCCAGCAGCCGAGGGACAGCCCCGAGCTCCTACAATGAGCAGTTCTTC. This sequence encodes CASSRGTAPSSYNEQFF. The chain uses TRBV11-2 and TRBJ2-1, with 7 positions matching TRBD1. Germline V CDR1 and CDR2: SGHAT, FQNNGV. The CDR3 is 17 residues long. The V and J ends lost 5 bases and 0 bases, in that order; junction bases with no gene match: 10.

This clone was found a few times. The CDR3 DNA reads as TGTGCCTGGAGCTTGACAGCGATCACTGAAGCTTTCTTT. Encoded protein: CAWSLTAITEAFF. The chain links TRBV30 to TRBJ1-1, with a weak D call TRBD1 (5 bases). The CDR3 is 13 residues long. Germline assignment: CDR1 GTSNPN and CDR2 SVGIG (reference sequence). V shed 3 bases and J shed 4 bases, with 12 bases lying between them.

The V and J genes are TRBV5-1 and TRBJ1-1, with D unresolved. Trimming left V 5 bases short and J 0 bases short, with 14 bases between. There are 15 residues in the CDR3. Per germline, CDR1 SGHRS and CDR2 YFSETQ. The CDR3 protein is CASSNARLVNTEAFF. In DNA form, the CDR3 reads TGCGCCAGCAGTAACGCCAGGCTGGTGAACACTGAAGCTTTCTTT.

The chain employs TRBV28 and TRBJ2-1, with 7 bases that match TRBD1. The CDR3 is 15 amino acids. V trimming: 5 bases; J trimming: 3 bases; junction bases outside the gene matches: 7. CDR1 and CDR2 (germline): MDHEN, SYDVKM. This CDR3 is CASSPGHRGYNEQFF. CDR3 sequence (DNA): TGTGCCAGCAGTCCGGGACACAGGGGCTACAATGAGCAGTTCTTC. The variable domain in full, completed from reference TRBV28 and TRBJ2-1, reads DVKVTQSSRYLVKRTGEKVFLECVQDMDHENMFWYRQDPGLGLRLIYFSYDVKMKEKGDIPEGYSVSREKKERFSLILESASTNQTSMYLCASSPGHRGYNEQFFGPGTRLTVL.

V gene TRBV11-2 combines with J gene TRBJ2-2; TRBD2 aligns across 13 bases. V trimming: 5 bases; J trimming: 8 bases; junction bases outside the gene matches: 8. This CDR3 region has 16 residues. The germline V gene has CDR1 SGHAT and CDR2 FQNNGV. CDR3 region: CASSVATSGRSGELFF. As DNA, the CDR3 is TGTGCCAGCAGCGTAGCGACTAGCGGGAGGAGTGGGGAGCTGTTTTTT.

The chain links TRBV14 to TRBJ1-3; D may be TRBD1 (5 bases). Trimming took off 3 bases at V and 0 bases at J, with 9 bases between the two ends. The CDR3 has 15 amino acids. From germline, CDR1 is SGHDN and CDR2 FVKESK. The CDR3 loop is CASSQGRSSGNTIYF. CDR3 bases: TGTGCCAGCAGCCAGGGACGGAGCTCTGGAAACACCATATATTTT.

The chain combines TRBV29-1 with TRBJ2-1; 7 positions agree with TRBD2. V shed 0 bases, J shed 5 bases, and the junction held 4 bases outside the gene matches. Germline V gene sequence: CDR1 SQVTM, CDR2 ANQGSEA. The CDR3 extends over 14 amino acids. This CDR3 is CSVEESRGDNEQFF. DNA of the CDR3: TGCAGCGTTGAAGAGTCTCGGGGGGACAATGAGCAGTTCTTC.